The 6 T cell receptor beta chains reported below all come from one sample, sequenced in a study of shared clonotypes between healthy human individuals. The repertoire was sequenced with immunoSEQ multiplex PCR; TCRdb's copy has only in-frame clones and lacks some. The sample yields nearly 750,000 clones, approximately 77% seen once. The sequencing sample was made of memory CD4+ T cells sorted from blood. Subset specified: CD45RA-negative fraction. These receptors were obtained from a woman aged 25 to 39 in good health.

V usage is TRBV5-1 and J usage is TRBJ1-4; D is perhaps TRBD1 (6 bases). Germline V gene lookup returns CDR1 SGHRS and CDR2 YFSETQ. CDR3 length: 13 amino acids. V gave up 1 base and J gave up 7 bases, with 8 bases separating them. CDR3 region: CASSLWDTEKLFF. Here the CDR3 DNA reads TGCGCCAGCAGCTTGTGGGACACTGAAAAACTGTTTTTT.

The rearrangement joins TRBV19 to TRBJ1-4, with 8 nucleotides matching TRBD1. This CDR3 is 14 amino acids long. CDR1 LNHDA and CDR2 SQIVND come from the germline V gene (reference sequence). J gave up 7 bases and V 4 bases, and 5 bases lay outside the gene matches. The CDR3: CASSNQGAPEKLFF. The CDR3 region has the DNA TGTGCCAGTAGTAACCAGGGGGCACCTGAAAAACTGTTTTTT.

The chain couples TRBV2 to TRBJ2-2; 10 bases line up with TRBD1. The trim removed 4 bases at V and 6 bases at J, leaving 2 bases unmatched. Germline values: CDR1 SNHLY, CDR2 FYNNEI. The CDR3 runs 14 residues. CDR3 nucleotides: TGTGCCAGCAGTGGGACAGGGGGTTCCGGGGAGCTGTTTTTT. It encodes CASSGTGGSGELFF. The complete variable domain, with remaining parts taken from reference TRBV2 and TRBJ2-2, reads EPEVTQTPSHQVTQMGQEVILRCVPISNHLYFYWYRQILGQKVEFLVSFYNNEISEKSEIFDDQFSVERPDGSNFTLKIRSTKLEDSAMYFCASSGTGGSGELFFGEGSRLTVL.

The rearrangement joins TRBV28 to TRBJ2-7, with D perhaps TRBD1 (5 bases). Germline loops: CDR1 MDHEN, CDR2 SYDVKM. The CDR3 loop spans 14 amino acids. Trimming took off 5 bases at V and 4 bases at J, with 15 bases between the two ends. The CDR3 bases are TGTGCCAGCAGTGGGGCGACCCGCCTATACGAGCAGTACTTC. This codes for CASSGATRLYEQYF.

This rearrangement joins TRBV2 to TRBJ1-2; D ambiguous. The CDR3 extends over 14 amino acids. V was shortened by 7 bases and J by 8 bases, with 20 bases between the two germline ends. Germline CDR1 reads SNHLY; CDR2 reads FYNNEI. CDR3 loop: CASTSNGRAGGYTF. DNA of the CDR3: TGTGCCAGCACCTCAAACGGGAGGGCTGGAGGCTACACCTTC. Full variable domain (rest looked up from reference TRBV2 and TRBJ1-2): EPEVTQTPSHQVTQMGQEVILRCVPISNHLYFYWYRQILGQKVEFLVSFYNNEISEKSEIFDDQFSVERPDGSNFTLKIRSTKLEDSAMYFCASTSNGRAGGYTFGSGTRLTVV.

The rearrangement joins TRBV7-2 to TRBJ1-5; no clear D. Trimming pared 5 bases from V and 4 bases from J, leaving 18 bases between. The CDR3 is 16 amino acids. In germline, CDR1 is SGHTA, CDR2 FQGNSA. In DNA form, the CDR3 reads TGTGCCAGCAGCCCCGAGGTTCTGTCGGGGAATCAGCCCCAGCATTTT. Its protein product is CASSPEVLSGNQPQHF.